The 14 T cell receptor beta chains below come from one sample, sequenced in a study of cytomegalovirus exposure and HLA in healthy donors. This PCR relied on a set of 60 Vbeta primers and 13 Jbeta primers. Here immunoSEQ multiplex PCR was the method, and the copy in TCRdb shows in-frame clones only, minus some. The data show over 130,000 clones, roughly 77% seen once. What was sequenced was PBMCs. Receptors originate from a woman aged 25 to 39 in good health and CMV-seronegative.

This chain connects TRBV10-2 to TRBJ1-5; tentative D call: TRBD1 (6 bases). Trimming took off 3 bases at V and 4 bases at J, with 10 bases between the two ends. Germline-derived CDR1 and CDR2 are WSHSY and SAAADI. This CDR3 has 14 amino acids. DNA for the CDR3: TGCGCCAGCAGTGACAGGGGAGTAAATCAGCCCCAGCATTTT. As protein: CASSDRGVNQPQHF.

This rearrangement joins TRBV12-5 to TRBJ2-1, with 7 bases aligning to TRBD1. The CDR3 runs to 15 residues. The trim removed 6 bases at V and 7 bases at J, leaving 12 bases unmatched. Germline assignment: CDR1 LGHNT and CDR2 FRNRAP. CDR3 DNA: TGTGCTAGTGGGAAAGACAGGGCGGGTAGTAATGAGCAGTTCTTC. This translates into CASGKDRAGSNEQFF.

The chain couples TRBV18 to TRBJ2-7; perhaps TRBD1 as D (5 bases). The CDR3 contains 15 residues. Trimming removed 1 base at V and 1 base at J, with 11 bases between. Germline assignment: CDR1 KGHSH and CDR2 LQKENI. The CDR3 is CASSPQGLLSYEQYF. For the CDR3, the DNA is TGTGCCAGCTCACCACAGGGGCTCCTTTCCTACGAGCAGTACTTC.

This clone was seen only a few times. The DNA of the CDR3 is TGTGCCAGCAGCAAAACTTACAATGAGCAGTTCTTC. Translating it yields CASSKTYNEQFF. The chain links TRBV7-9 to TRBJ2-1; D gene unclear. The CDR3 is 12 amino acids. Germline CDR1 is SEHNR and CDR2 is FQNEAQ (reference sequence). V dropped 5 bases and J dropped 4 bases, with 6 bases sitting between them. The variable domain in full, with the rest retrieved from reference TRBV7-9 and TRBJ2-1, is DTGVSQNPRHKITKRGQNVTFRCDPISEHNRLYWYRQTLGQGPEFLTYFQNEAQLEKSRLLSDRFSAERPKGSFSTLEIQRTEQGDSAMYLCASSKTYNEQFFGPGTRLTVL.

The chain carries TRBV6-5 and TRBJ2-1, with 9 bases aligning to TRBD2. Trimming removed 0 bases from V and 4 bases from J; junction bases left unmatched: 1. The CDR3 consists of 15 residues. Per the germline V gene, CDR1 is MNHEY and CDR2 is SVGAGI. DNA for the CDR3: TGTGCCAGCAGTTACTCTAGCGGGGGATACAATGAGCAGTTCTTC. This codes for CASSYSSGGYNEQFF.

The rearrangement joins TRBV2 to TRBJ2-1, with 10 nucleotides matching TRBD2. Per germline, CDR1 SNHLY and CDR2 FYNNEI. The CDR3 loop spans 18 amino acids. The V and J ends lost 7 bases and 6 bases, in that order; junction bases with no gene match: 18. The CDR3 DNA sequence: TGTGCCAGCACTACTTTTTACGGGGCTAGCGGGAGTAGCAATGAGCAGTTCTTC. Protein sequence: CASTTFYGASGSSNEQFF.

The CDR3 is CASSYSEGWNTGELFF. CDR3 bases: TGTGCCAGCAGTTACTCGGAGGGATGGAACACCGGGGAGCTGTTTTTT. The chain recombines TRBV6-5 with TRBJ2-2, with D possibly TRBD2 on 6 matching bases. V was pared by 0 bases and J by 1 base, with 9 bases between. Germline CDR1 MNHEY, CDR2 SVGAGI. The CDR3 runs to 16 residues.

The rearrangement uses TRBV6-5 and TRBJ2-7; D gene ambiguous. The CDR3 is made up of 12 amino acids. Trimming removed 8 bases at V and 0 bases at J, with 8 bases between. The germline V gene encodes CDR1 MNHEY and CDR2 SVGAGI. The CDR3 reads CASGTNSYEQYV. CDR3 DNA sequence: TGTGCCAGCGGAACTAACTCCTACGAGCAGTACGTC.

V usage is TRBV5-1 and J usage is TRBJ2-6; D is ambiguous. Trimming stripped 2 bases from V and 3 bases from J, with 6 bases between. The CDR3 runs to 14 residues. Germline V lookup: CDR1 SGHRS, CDR2 YFSETQ. The CDR3 DNA sequence: TGCGCCAGCAGCTTTCTAGATGGGGCCAACGTCCTGACTTTC. Translation gives CASSFLDGANVLTF.

The chain is built from TRBV2 and TRBJ2-5, with 13 bases aligning to TRBD2. The CDR3 has 15 residues. Germline V gene sequence: CDR1 SNHLY, CDR2 FYNNEI. Losses at the gene ends were 10 bases for V and 1 base for J; bases not matched to a gene: 6. The CDR3 sequence: CATSGTSGAQETQYF. CDR3 DNA sequence: TGTGCCACCTCCGGGACTAGCGGGGCCCAAGAGACCCAGTACTTC.

The chain carries TRBV2 and TRBJ1-2; 10 bases are a match to TRBD1. CDR3 length: 14 residues. Per germline, CDR1 SNHLY and CDR2 FYNNEI. V dropped 6 bases and J dropped 4; count of bases not matched to a gene: 5. The CDR3 DNA reads TGTGCCAGCAGGACAGGGGGCAGAGGCTATGGCTACACCTTC. Protein: CASRTGGRGYGYTF.

This clone was seen repeatedly, ten times or more. The J gene is TRBJ1-3, the V gene TRBV28; the D is unclear. Germline values: CDR1 MDHEN, CDR2 SYDVKM. The CDR3 loop spans 16 amino acids. The V end was cut by 7 bases, the J end by 4 bases, with 20 bases between. The CDR3 spells CASNQIAAAGGNTIYF. Here the CDR3 DNA reads TGTGCCAGCAACCAAATAGCGGCAGCCGGAGGAAACACCATATATTTT.

The V call is TRBV7-9, the J call TRBJ2-3; TRBD2 is a possible D gene (5 bases). CDR1 and CDR2 from the germline V gene are SEHNR and FQNEAQ (reference sequence). Trimming left V 5 bases short and J 9 bases short, with 15 bases between. This CDR3 comprises 13 residues. The CDR3 loop is CASSLETRRTQYF. For the CDR3, the DNA is TGTGCCAGCAGCCTAGAAACTAGGAGGACGCAGTATTTT.

The chain combines TRBV7-2 with TRBJ2-7; 10 nucleotides agree with TRBD2. The germline CDR1 and CDR2 sequences are SGHTA and FQGNSA. V was pared by 2 bases and J by 0 bases, with 7 bases of the junction left unmatched. This CDR3 spans 17 amino acids. The CDR3 here is CASSLLSGGADSYEQYV. The CDR3 DNA reads as TGTGCCAGCAGCTTACTCAGCGGGGGGGCTGACTCCTACGAGCAGTACGTC.